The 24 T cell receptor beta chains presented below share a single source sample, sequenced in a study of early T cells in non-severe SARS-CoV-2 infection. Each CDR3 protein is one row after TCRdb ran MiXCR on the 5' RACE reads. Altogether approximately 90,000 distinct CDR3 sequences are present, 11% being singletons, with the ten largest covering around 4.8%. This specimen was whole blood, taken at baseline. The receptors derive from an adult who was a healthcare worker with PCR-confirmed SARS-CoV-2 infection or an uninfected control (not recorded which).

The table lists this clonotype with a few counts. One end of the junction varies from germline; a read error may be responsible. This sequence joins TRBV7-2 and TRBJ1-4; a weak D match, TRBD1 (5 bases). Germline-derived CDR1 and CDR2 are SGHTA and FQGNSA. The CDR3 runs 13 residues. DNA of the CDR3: TGTGCCAGCAGCTTATCGGCGGGACTGAATTTAGACTTT. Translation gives CASSLSAGLNLDF.

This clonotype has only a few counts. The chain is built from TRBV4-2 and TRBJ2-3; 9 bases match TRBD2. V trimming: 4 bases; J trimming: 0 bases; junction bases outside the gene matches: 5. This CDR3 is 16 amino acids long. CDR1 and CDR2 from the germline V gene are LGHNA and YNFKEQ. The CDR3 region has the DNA TGTGCCAGCAGCCTTTCTAGCGGGGCTAGCACAGATACGCAGTATTTT. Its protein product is CASSLSSGASTDTQYF.

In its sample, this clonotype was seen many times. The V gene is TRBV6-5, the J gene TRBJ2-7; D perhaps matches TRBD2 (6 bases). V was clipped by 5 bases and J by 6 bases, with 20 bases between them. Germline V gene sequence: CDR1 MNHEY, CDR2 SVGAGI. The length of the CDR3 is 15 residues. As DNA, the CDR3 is TGTGCCAGCAGTCGCGGGGCAGGGAGTCACGCCGAGCAGTACTTC. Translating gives CASSRGAGSHAEQYF.

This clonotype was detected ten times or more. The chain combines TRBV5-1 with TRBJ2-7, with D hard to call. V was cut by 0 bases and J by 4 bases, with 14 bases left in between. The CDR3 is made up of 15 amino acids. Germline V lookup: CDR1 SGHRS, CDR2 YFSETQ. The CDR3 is CASSLGGIYSYEQYF. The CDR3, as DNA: TGCGCCAGCAGCTTGGGTGGGATCTACTCTTACGAGCAGTACTTC.

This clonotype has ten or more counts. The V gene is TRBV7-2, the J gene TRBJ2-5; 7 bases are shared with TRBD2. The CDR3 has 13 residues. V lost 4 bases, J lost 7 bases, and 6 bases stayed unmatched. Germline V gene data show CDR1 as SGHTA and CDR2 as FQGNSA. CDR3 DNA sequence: TGTGCCAGCAGCTCGACTAGCCGAGGGACCCAGTACTTC. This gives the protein CASSSTSRGTQYF. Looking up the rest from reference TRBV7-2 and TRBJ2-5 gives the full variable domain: GAGVSQSPSNKVTEKGKDVELRCDPISGHTALYWYRQSLGQGLEFLIYFQGNSAPDKSGLPSDRFSAERTGGSVSTLTIQRTQQEDSAVYLCASSSTSRGTQYFGPGTRLLVL.

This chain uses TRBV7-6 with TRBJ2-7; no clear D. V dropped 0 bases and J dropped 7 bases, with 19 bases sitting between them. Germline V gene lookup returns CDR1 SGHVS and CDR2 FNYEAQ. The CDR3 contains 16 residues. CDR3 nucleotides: TGTGCCAGCAGCTTAGCTGGGCCCCCTGGGGTCTGGGAGCAGTACTTC. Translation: CASSLAGPPGVWEQYF.

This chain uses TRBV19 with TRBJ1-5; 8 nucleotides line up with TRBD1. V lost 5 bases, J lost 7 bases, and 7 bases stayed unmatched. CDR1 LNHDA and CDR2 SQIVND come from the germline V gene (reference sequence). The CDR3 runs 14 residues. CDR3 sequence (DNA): TGTGCCAGTAGTTTTCAGGGGGCGAGGCAGCCCCAGCATTTT. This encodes CASSFQGARQPQHF. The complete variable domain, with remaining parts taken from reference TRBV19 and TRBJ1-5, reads DGGITQSPKYLFRKEGQNVTLSCEQNLNHDAMYWYRQDPGQGLRLIYYSQIVNDFQKGDIAEGYSVSREKKESFPLTVTSAQKNPTAFYLCASSFQGARQPQHFGDGTRLSIL.

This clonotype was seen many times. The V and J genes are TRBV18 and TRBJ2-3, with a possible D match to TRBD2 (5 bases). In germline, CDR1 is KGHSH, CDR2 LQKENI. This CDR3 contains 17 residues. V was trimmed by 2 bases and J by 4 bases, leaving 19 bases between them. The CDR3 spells CASSPANRSLAADTQYF. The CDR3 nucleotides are TGTGCCAGCTCACCAGCCAACCGATCGCTAGCCGCAGATACGCAGTATTTT.

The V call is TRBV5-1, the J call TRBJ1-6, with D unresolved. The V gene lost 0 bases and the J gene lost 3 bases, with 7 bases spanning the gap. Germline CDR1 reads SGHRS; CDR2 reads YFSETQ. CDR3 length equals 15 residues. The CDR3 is CASSLGVDYNSPLHF. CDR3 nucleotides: TGCGCCAGCAGCTTGGGCGTGGACTATAATTCACCCCTCCACTTT.

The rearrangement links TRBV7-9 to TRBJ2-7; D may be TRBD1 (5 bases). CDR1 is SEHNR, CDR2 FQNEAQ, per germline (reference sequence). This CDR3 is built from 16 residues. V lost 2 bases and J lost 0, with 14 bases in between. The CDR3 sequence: CASSLNTGAFSYEQYF. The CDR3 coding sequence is TGTGCCAGCAGCTTAAATACAGGCGCCTTCTCCTACGAGCAGTACTTC.

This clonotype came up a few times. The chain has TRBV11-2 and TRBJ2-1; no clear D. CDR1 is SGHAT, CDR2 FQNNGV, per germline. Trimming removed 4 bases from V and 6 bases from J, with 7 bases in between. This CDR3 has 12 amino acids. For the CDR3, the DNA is TGTGCCAGCAGCTACAGCCGCAATGAGCAGTTCTTC. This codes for CASSYSRNEQFF.

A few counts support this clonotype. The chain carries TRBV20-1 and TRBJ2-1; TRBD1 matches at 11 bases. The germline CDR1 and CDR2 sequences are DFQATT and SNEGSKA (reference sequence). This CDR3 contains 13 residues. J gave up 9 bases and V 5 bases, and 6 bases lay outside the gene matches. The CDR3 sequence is CSALDRGLVEQFF. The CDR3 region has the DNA TGCAGTGCTCTGGACAGGGGGCTGGTTGAGCAGTTCTTC.

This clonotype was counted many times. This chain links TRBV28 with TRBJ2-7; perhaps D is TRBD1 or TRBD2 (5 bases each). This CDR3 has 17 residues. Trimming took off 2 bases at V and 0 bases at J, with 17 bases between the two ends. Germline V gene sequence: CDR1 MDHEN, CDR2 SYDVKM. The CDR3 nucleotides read TGTGCCAGCAGTTTAGGCAGGGAGATACAGTACTCCTACGAGCAGTACTTC. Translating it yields CASSLGREIQYSYEQYF.

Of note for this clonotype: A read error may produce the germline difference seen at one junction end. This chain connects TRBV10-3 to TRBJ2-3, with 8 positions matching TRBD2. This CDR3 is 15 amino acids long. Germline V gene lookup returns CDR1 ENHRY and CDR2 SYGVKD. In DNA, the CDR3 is TGTACCATCAGTGACATAGCGGGGAGAACAGATACGCAGTATTTT. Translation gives CTISDIAGRTDTQYF.

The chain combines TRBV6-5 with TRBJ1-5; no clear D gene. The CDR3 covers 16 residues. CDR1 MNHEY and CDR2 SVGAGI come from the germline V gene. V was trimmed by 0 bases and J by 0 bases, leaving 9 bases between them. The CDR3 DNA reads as TGTGCCAGCAGTTACTCCGCAGACTATAGCAATCAGCCCCAGCATTTT. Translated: CASSYSADYSNQPQHF.

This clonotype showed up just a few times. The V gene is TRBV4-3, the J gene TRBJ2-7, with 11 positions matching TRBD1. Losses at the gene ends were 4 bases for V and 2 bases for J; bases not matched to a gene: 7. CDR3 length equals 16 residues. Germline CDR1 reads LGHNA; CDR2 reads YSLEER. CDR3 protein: CASSPGTGGSTYEQYF. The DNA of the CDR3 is TGCGCCAGCAGCCCTGGGACAGGGGGGTCTACCTACGAGCAGTACTTC.

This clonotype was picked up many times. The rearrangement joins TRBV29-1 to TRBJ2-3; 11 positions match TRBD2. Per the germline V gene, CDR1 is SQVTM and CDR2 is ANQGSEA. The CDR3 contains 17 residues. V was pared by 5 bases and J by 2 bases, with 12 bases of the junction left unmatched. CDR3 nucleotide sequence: TGCAGCGTTTGGATAGCGGGAGGGCCGCCCTCCACAGATACGCAGTATTTT. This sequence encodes CSVWIAGGPPSTDTQYF.

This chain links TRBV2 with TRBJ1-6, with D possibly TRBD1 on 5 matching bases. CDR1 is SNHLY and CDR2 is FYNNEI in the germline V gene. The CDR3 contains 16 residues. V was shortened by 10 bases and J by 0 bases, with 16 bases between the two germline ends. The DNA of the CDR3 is TGTGCCACACTCCGGGACTTAAGCTCCTATAATTCACCCCTCCACTTT. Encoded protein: CATLRDLSSYNSPLHF.

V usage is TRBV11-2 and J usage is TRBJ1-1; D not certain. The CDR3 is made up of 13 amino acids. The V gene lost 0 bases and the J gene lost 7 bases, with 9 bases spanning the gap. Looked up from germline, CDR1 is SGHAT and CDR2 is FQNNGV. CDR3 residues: CASSLDLPIEAFF. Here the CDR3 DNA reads TGTGCCAGCAGCTTAGATCTCCCGATTGAAGCTTTCTTT.

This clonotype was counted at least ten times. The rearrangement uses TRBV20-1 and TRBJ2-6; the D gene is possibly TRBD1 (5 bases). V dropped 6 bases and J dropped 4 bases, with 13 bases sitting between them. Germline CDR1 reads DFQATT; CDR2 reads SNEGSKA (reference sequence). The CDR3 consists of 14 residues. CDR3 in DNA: TGCAGTGCCAGGGTTGGTTCCGGGGCCAACGTCCTGACTTTC. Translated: CSARVGSGANVLTF.

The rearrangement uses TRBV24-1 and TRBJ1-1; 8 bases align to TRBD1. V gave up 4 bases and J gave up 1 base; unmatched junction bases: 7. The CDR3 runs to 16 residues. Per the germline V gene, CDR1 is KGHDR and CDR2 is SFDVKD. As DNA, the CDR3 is TGTGCCACCAGTGACCTTACTACAGGGGGGAACACTGAAGCTTTCTTT. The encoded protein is CATSDLTTGGNTEAFF.

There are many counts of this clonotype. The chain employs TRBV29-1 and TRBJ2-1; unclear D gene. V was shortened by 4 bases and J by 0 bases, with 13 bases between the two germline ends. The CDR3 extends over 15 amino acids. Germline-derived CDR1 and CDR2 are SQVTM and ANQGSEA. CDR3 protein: CSVAPASSSYNEQFF. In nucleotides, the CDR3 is TGCAGCGTTGCGCCAGCATCGAGCTCCTACAATGAGCAGTTCTTC.

The CDR3 DNA sequence: TGTGCCAGCAGTGGGGGGGAGAAAAGGGAGCAGTTCTTC. Amino acid sequence: CASSGGEKREQFF. V is TRBV2 and J is TRBJ2-1, with D perhaps matching TRBD2 (6 bases). Trimming pared 4 bases from V and 10 bases from J, leaving 14 bases between. CDR1 SNHLY and CDR2 FYNNEI come from the germline V gene. This CDR3 region has 13 residues.

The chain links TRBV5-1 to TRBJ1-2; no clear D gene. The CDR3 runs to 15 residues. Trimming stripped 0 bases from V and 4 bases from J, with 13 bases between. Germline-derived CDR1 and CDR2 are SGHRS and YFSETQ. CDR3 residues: CASSLESPRGYGYTF. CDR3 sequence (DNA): TGCGCCAGCAGCTTGGAGAGCCCGAGAGGCTATGGCTACACCTTC.